Many counts were recorded for the clone carrying this T cell receptor (beta chain). 5'RACE, which relied on constant-segment primers, yielded TCR alpha and TCR beta cDNA libraries carrying sample barcodes and UMIs. TCRdb reanalysed the 5' RACE reads using MiXCR and keeps one entry per CDR3 protein. The sample includes 500,000 to 600,000 distinct CDR3 sequences, over 15% of them seen just once. The record originates from a study of T-cell memory formation after mild COVID-19. Across the study: The study found TCR clusters largely donor specific.

CDR1 is SGHRS and CDR2 is YFSETQ in the germline V gene. The CDR3 loop spans 14 amino acids. The V end lost 2 bases, the J end lost 0 bases, and 9 bases lay between the germline ends. This clonotype was sampled from an adult woman who had mild COVID-19 (a few samples of this study predate the infection). Cell type and time point are not known. Input material: PBMCs or a T cell subset sorted from them (not recorded which). The genes are TRBV5-1 and TRBJ2-7; D is unclear. CDR3 amino acids: CASSFESRSYEQYF. CDR3 DNA: TGCGCCAGCAGCTTTGAAAGCCGCTCCTACGAGCAGTACTTC. The entire variable domain, with the rest obtained from reference TRBV5-1 and TRBJ2-7, is as follows: KAGVTQTPRYLIKTRGQQVTLSCSPISGHRSVSWYQQTPGQGLQFLFEYFSETQRNKGNFPGRFSGRQFSNSRSEMNVSTLELGDSALYLCASSFESRSYEQYFGPGTRLTVT.